This T cell receptor beta chain was sequenced during a study of T cells after posttransplantation cyclophosphamide. Treatment was busulfan-fludarabine conditioning, a marrow graft, and cyclophosphamide on days +3 and +4. Libraries were prepared by immunoSEQ multiplex PCR; TCRdb keeps only in-frame clonotypes and omits some of them. The sample has about 2,700 clones, none seen only once. This clone was found many times. What it binds is unknown. Overall study results and limits: TRB overlap between skin or GI tissue T cells and blood was limited.

The sequencing used PBMCs, collected after allogeneic stem cell transplant with posttransplant cyclophosphamide. The sequence was collected from a male patient aged 55-69 years who received an allogeneic stem cell transplant from a related donor and was CMV-positive. The T cells may come from the graft donor.

Here the CDR3 DNA reads TGTGCCAGCAGCTTTATTGGCGCATTGGGGCGGAGAGAGACCCAGTACTTC. Translation gives CASSFIGALGRRETQYF. This rearrangement joins TRBV7-2 to TRBJ2-5, with TRBD1 as a possible D gene (5 bases). The CDR3 totals 17 residues. Germline assignment: CDR1 SGHTA and CDR2 FQGNSA. Deletions cut 3 bases from V and 4 bases from J, with 21 bases between.